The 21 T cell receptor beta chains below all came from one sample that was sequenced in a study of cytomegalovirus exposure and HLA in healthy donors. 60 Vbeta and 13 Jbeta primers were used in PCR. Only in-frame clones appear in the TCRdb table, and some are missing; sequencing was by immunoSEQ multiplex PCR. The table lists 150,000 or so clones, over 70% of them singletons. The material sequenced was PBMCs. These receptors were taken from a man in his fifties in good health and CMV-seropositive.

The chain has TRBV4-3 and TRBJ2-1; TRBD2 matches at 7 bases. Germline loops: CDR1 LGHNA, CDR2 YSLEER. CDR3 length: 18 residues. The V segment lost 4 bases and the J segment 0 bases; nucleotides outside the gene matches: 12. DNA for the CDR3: TGCGCCAGCAGCCTCAGCCTCTTACGCGGGAGCTCCTACAATGAGCAGTTCTTC. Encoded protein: CASSLSLLRGSSYNEQFF.

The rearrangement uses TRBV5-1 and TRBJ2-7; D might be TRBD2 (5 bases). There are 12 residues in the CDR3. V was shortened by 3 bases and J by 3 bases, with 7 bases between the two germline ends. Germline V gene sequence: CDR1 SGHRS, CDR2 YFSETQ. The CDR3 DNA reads TGCGCCAGCAGCTCCACTAGCTACGAGCAGTACTTC. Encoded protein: CASSSTSYEQYF.

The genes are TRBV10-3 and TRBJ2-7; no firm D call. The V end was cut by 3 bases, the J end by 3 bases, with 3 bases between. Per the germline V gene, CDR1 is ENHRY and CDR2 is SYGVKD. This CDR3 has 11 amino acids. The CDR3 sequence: CAISDYYEQYF. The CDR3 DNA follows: TGTGCCATCAGTGATTACTACGAGCAGTACTTC.

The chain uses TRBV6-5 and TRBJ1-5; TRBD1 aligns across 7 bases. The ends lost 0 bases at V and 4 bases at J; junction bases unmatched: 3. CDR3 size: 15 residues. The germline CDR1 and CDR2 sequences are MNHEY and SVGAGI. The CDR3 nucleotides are TGTGCCAGCAGTTACTCTGCAGGGGGTAATCAGCCCCAGCATTTT. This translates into CASSYSAGGNQPQHF.

The CDR3 loop reads CASSPLNRDEQYF. CDR3 DNA sequence: TGTGCCAGCTCACCATTAAATCGGGACGAGCAGTACTTC. The rearrangement links TRBV18 to TRBJ2-7; D ambiguous. Germline CDR1 and CDR2: KGHSH and LQKENI. This CDR3 is 13 amino acids long. V was trimmed by 2 bases and J by 5 bases, leaving 10 bases between them.

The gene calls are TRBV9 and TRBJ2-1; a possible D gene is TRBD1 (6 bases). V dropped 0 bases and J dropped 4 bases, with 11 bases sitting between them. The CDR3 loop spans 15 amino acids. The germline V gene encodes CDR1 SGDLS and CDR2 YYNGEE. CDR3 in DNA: TGTGCCAGCAGCGTAGTTCAGGACAGTTACAATGAGCAGTTCTTC. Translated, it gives CASSVVQDSYNEQFF. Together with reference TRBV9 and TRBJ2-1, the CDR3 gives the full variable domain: DSGVTQTPKHLITATGQRVTLRCSPRSGDLSVYWYQQSLDQGLQFLIQYYNGEERAKGNILERFSAQQFPDLHSELNLSSLELGDSALYFCASSVVQDSYNEQFFGPGTRLTVL.

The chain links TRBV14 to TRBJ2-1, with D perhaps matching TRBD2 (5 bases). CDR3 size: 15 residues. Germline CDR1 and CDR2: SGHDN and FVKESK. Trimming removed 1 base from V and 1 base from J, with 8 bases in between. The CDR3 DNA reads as TGTGCCAGCAGCCAAGCAAGCGGATCCTACAATGAGCAGTTCTTC. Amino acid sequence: CASSQASGSYNEQFF. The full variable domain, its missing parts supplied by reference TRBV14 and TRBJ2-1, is EAGVTQFPSHSVIEKGQTVTLRCDPISGHDNLYWYRRVMGKEIKFLLHFVKESKQDESGMPNNRFLAERTGGTYSTLKVQPAELEDSGVYFCASSQASGSYNEQFFGPGTRLTVL.

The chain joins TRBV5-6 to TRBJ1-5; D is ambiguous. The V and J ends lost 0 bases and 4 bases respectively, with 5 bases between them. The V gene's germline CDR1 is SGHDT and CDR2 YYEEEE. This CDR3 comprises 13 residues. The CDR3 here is CASSLGRNQPQHF. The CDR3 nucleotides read TGTGCCAGCAGCTTGGGTCGGAATCAGCCCCAGCATTTT.

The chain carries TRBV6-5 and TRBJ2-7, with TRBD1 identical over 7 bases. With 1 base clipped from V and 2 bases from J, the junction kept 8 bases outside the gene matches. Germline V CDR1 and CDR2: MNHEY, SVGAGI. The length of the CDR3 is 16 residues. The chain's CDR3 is CASSYYKTGFAYEQYF. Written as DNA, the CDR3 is TGTGCCAGCAGTTACTATAAGACAGGGTTCGCCTACGAGCAGTACTTC.

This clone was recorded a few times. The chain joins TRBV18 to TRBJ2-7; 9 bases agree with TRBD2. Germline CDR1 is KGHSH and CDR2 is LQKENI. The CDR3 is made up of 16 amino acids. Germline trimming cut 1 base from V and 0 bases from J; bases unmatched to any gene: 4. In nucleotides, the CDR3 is TGTGCCAGCTCACCACGGGAGCGGGGGGCCTCCTACGAGCAGTACTTC. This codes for CASSPRERGASYEQYF.

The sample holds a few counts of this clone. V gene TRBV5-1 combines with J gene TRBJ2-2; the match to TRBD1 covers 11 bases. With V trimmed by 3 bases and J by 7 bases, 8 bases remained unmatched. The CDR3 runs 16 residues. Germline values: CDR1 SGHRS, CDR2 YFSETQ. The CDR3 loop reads CASSSWTGGKVGELFF. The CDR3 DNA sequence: TGCGCCAGCAGCTCATGGACAGGGGGCAAGGTCGGGGAGCTGTTTTTT.

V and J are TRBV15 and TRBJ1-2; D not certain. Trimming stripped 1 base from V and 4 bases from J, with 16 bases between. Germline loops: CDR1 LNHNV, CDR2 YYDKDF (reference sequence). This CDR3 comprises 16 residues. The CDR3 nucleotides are TGTGCCACCAGCAGAGGGGCTGGGTCCCTCCTCTATGGCTACACCTTC. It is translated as CATSRGAGSLLYGYTF.

The CDR3 loop is CASSRTSGQETQYF. DNA for the CDR3: TGTGCCAGCAGTCGAACTAGCGGACAAGAGACCCAGTACTTC. The chain couples TRBV9 to TRBJ2-5, with 8 bases that match TRBD2. V gave up 5 bases and J gave up 2 bases; unmatched junction bases: 5. This CDR3 spans 14 amino acids. Germline CDR1 and CDR2: SGDLS and YYNGEE.

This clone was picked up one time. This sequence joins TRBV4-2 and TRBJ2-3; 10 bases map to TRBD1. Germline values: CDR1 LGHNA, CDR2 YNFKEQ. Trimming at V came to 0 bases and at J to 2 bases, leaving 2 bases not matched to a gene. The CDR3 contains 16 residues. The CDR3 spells CASSQDGTGDTDTQYF. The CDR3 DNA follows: TGTGCCAGCAGCCAAGATGGGACAGGGGACACAGATACGCAGTATTTT.

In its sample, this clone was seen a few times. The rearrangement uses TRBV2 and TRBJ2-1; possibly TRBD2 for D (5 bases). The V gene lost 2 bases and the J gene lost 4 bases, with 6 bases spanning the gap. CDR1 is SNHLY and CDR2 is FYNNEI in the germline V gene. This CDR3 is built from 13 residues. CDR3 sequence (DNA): TGTGCCAGCAGTGAAAGCGGTTACAATGAGCAGTTCTTC. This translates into CASSESGYNEQFF.

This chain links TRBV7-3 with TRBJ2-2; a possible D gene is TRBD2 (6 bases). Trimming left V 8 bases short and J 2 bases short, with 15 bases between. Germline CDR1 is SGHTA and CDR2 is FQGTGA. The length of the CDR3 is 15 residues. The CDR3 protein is CASSRGSANTGELFF. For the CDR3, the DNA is TGTGCCAGCTCGCGGGGAAGCGCTAACACCGGGGAGCTGTTTTTT.

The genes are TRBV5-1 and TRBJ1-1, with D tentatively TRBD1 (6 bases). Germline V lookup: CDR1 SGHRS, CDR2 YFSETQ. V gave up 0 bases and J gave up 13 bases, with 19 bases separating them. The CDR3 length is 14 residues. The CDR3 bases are TGCGCCAGCAGCTTGGACCCTAAACAGGGAATGGTTTTCTTT. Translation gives CASSLDPKQGMVFF.

The CDR3 DNA reads as TGTGCCAGCCGCCCCGGGACAATCGAGACCCAGTACTTC. Its protein product is CASRPGTIETQYF. The chain combines TRBV28 with TRBJ2-5, with D possibly matching TRBD1 (6 bases). The CDR3 loop spans 13 amino acids. V dropped 8 bases and J dropped 5 bases, with 15 bases sitting between them. The germline gives CDR1 MDHEN, CDR2 SYDVKM.

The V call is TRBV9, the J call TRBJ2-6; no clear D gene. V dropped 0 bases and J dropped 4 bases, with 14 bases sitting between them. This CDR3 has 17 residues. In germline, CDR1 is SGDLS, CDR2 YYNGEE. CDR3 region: CASSVATEGDGANVLTF. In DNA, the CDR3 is TGTGCCAGCAGCGTAGCTACAGAAGGCGACGGGGCCAACGTCCTGACTTTC.

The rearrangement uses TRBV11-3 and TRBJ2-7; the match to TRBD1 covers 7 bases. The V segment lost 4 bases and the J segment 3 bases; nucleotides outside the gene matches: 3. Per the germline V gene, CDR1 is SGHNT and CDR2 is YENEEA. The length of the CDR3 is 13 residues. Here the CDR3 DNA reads TGTGCCAGCAGCTCTCGGGACAGCTACGAGCAGTACTTC. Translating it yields CASSSRDSYEQYF.

The DNA for the CDR3 is TGTGCCAGCAGCGCCCCGCAGGGGGCTAGTACTGAAGCTTTCTTT. This translates into CASSAPQGASTEAFF. The rearrangement joins TRBV9 to TRBJ1-1; 8 bases fit TRBD1. Trimming cost V 3 bases and J 5 bases; bases outside gene matches: 9. The CDR3 extends over 15 amino acids. Germline V gives CDR1 SGDLS, CDR2 YYNGEE.